The next 9 T cell receptor beta chains were all read from a single sample in a study of control samples from healthy donors and cancer patients. This table comes from immunoSEQ multiplex PCR, and its TCRdb copy is limited to in-frame clones, with some not included. The sample lists 150,000 to 200,000 clones; about 91% were seen once. The sample comprised blood. Receptors were obtained from a woman aged 25 to 39 in good health.

The rearrangement joins TRBV9 to TRBJ2-1, with D perhaps TRBD2 (6 bases). The CDR3 covers 16 residues. Germline lookup yields CDR1 SGDLS and CDR2 YYNGEE. V was shortened by 0 bases and J by 7 bases, with 17 bases between the two germline ends. The CDR3, as DNA: TGTGCCAGCAGCGTAGTGGGACTTCCACTATTTAATGAGCAGTTCTTC. Encoded protein: CASSVVGLPLFNEQFF.

The table lists this clone with a count of one. The chain has TRBV6-2 or TRBV6-3 and TRBJ2-7, with D tentatively TRBD2 (5 bases). The length of the CDR3 is 13 residues. Per the germline V gene, CDR1 is MNHEY and CDR2 is SVGEGT. V shed 5 bases and J shed 6 bases, with 14 bases lying between them. The CDR3, as DNA: TGTGCCAGCAGTCCCAACGGGGTTGGCGAGCAGTACTTC. Its translation is CASSPNGVGEQYF.

The rearrangement links TRBV6-1 to TRBJ2-7; TRBD2 is a possible D gene (5 bases). This CDR3 spans 16 amino acids. Trimming took 1 base from V and 0 from J, leaving 13 bases between them. Germline values: CDR1 MNHNS, CDR2 SASEGT. CDR3 sequence (DNA): TGTGCCAGCAGTGAAGGGCCAGCGGTGAGCTCCTACGAGCAGTACTTC. Protein product: CASSEGPAVSSYEQYF.

The chain recombines TRBV29-1 with TRBJ2-2, with 16 positions matching TRBD2. The V gene's germline CDR1 is SQVTM and CDR2 ANQGSEA. This CDR3 spans 15 amino acids. V shed 5 bases, J shed 6 bases, and the junction held 3 bases outside the gene matches. The chain's CDR3 is CSVSGTSGRAGELFF. CDR3 in DNA: TGCAGCGTTTCCGGGACTAGCGGGAGGGCCGGGGAGCTGTTTTTT.

This clone was picked up a small number of times. The J gene is TRBJ2-2, the V gene TRBV6-6; no reliable D call. Between the trimmed V and J ends, which lost 5 bases and 3 bases, there was a span of 10 bases. Germline V gene sequence: CDR1 MNHNY, CDR2 SVGAGI (reference sequence). This CDR3 comprises 14 residues. The CDR3 nucleotides read TGTGCCAGCAGTCCCCCGGTTTACACCGGGGAGCTGTTTTTT. Its translation: CASSPPVYTGELFF.

The chain uses TRBV4-1 and TRBJ1-2; TRBD1 is a possible D gene (5 bases). The germline CDR1 and CDR2 sequences are MGHRA and YSYEKL. There are 16 residues in the CDR3. Trimming took 0 bases from V and 5 from J, leaving 16 bases between them. CDR3 nucleotide sequence: TGCGCCAGCAGCCAAGAAGATTCCAGGGTAAGGTATGGCTACACCTTC. Residues: CASSQEDSRVRYGYTF.

This rearrangement joins TRBV5-6 to TRBJ2-7; tentatively, D is TRBD2 (6 bases). This CDR3 comprises 13 residues. Trimming removed 4 bases from V and 8 bases from J, with 16 bases in between. Germline CDR1 SGHDT, CDR2 YYEEEE. CDR3 loop: CASSAGLPSQQYF. CDR3 DNA: TGTGCCAGCAGCGCGGGACTGCCTTCCCAGCAGTACTTC. The variable domain in full, with the rest retrieved from reference TRBV5-6 and TRBJ2-7, is DAGVTQSPTHLIKTRGQQVTLRCSPKSGHDTVSWYQQALGQGPQFIFQYYEEEERQRGNFPDRFSGHQFPNYSSELNVNALLLGDSALYLCASSAGLPSQQYFGPGTRLTVT.

This chain links TRBV5-5 with TRBJ1-1; no definite D call. The V end was cut by 4 bases, the J end by 6 bases, with 13 bases between. This CDR3 has 13 amino acids. The germline V gene encodes CDR1 SGHKS and CDR2 YYEKEE (reference sequence). Here the CDR3 reads CASSQWTGPEAFF. The CDR3 DNA reads as TGTGCCAGCAGCCAATGGACGGGCCCTGAAGCTTTCTTT.

This chain uses TRBV28 with TRBJ2-7; 8 nucleotides align to TRBD1. After removal of 4 bases from V and 4 bases from J, the junction contained 3 bases not matched to a gene. Germline V gene data show CDR1 as MDHEN and CDR2 as SYDVKM. The CDR3 has 13 amino acids. The CDR3 spells CASSSGGPYEQYF. CDR3 DNA sequence: TGTGCCAGCAGTTCAGGGGGCCCTTACGAGCAGTACTTC.